These T cell receptor beta chains were read from a single sample in a study of metastatic and nonmetastatic thyroid tumors. Using MiXCR, TCRdb reanalyzed the PCR reads. The sample records 5,500 to 7,500 clones, about a third being singletons. The specimen was adjacent normal tissue. Every receptor here comes from a female donor with papillary thyroid cancer or a benign thyroid nodule (not recorded which). Some clones in this sample may be carry-over from other donors' samples. Both conserved end residues are part of each CDR3. D genes are given only for firm matches. Clone size is given for some rows only: seen once, a few or many times, or a class if the clone is expanded.

cdr3_nt: TGTGCCAGTAGTATTGCACCCACTTCACGCATCCACTTT; cdr3_aa: CASSIAPTSRIHF; clone_size: .; d_call: .; v_call: TRBV19; j_call: TRBJ1-6
cdr3_nt: TGTGCCAGTAGTAAACGGACCATTAATGAAAAACTGTTTTTT; cdr3_aa: CASSKRTINEKLFF; clone_size: medium-sized; d_call: .; v_call: TRBV19; j_call: TRBJ1-4
cdr3_nt: TGTGCCAGCAGTGTGGACAGGGCCCTTTACTGTTCGTTC; cdr3_aa: CASSVDRALYCSF; clone_size: few; d_call: TRBD1; v_call: TRBV6-1; j_call: TRBJ2-7
cdr3_nt: TGTGCCAGTAGTCCCGGGACTAGCATAGACGAGCAGTACTTC; cdr3_aa: CASSPGTSIDEQYF; clone_size: .; d_call: TRBD2; v_call: TRBV19; j_call: TRBJ2-7
cdr3_nt: TGCAGTGCTCCCGGGGGTCGGTCTAGCACAGATACGCAGTATTTT; cdr3_aa: CSAPGGRSSTDTQYF; clone_size: .; d_call: .; v_call: TRBV20-1; j_call: TRBJ2-3
cdr3_nt: TGTGCCAGCAGCCAAGTTCCGAGTCACGAGCAGTACTTC; cdr3_aa: CASSQVPSHEQYF; clone_size: .; d_call: .; v_call: TRBV3-1; j_call: TRBJ2-7
cdr3_nt: TGTGCCAGTAAACGCGGGGATTCCTACGAGCAGTACTTC; cdr3_aa: CASKRGDSYEQYF; clone_size: .; d_call: .; v_call: TRBV19; j_call: TRBJ2-7
cdr3_nt: TGTGCCAGCAGCTTAGGGAGTGAAGATCGAAAACTGTTTTTT; cdr3_aa: CASSLGSEDRKLFF; clone_size: few; d_call: .; v_call: TRBV13; j_call: TRBJ1-4
cdr3_nt: TGTGCCAGCAGTGAGAGGATGTGGTTGACGGATGGCTACACCTTC; cdr3_aa: CASSERMWLTDGYTF; clone_size: few; d_call: .; v_call: TRBV6-1; j_call: TRBJ1-2
cdr3_nt: TGCGCCAGCAGCCAAGGGGACAGGGCGCATCACCTCCACTTT; cdr3_aa: CASSQGDRAHHLHF; clone_size: .; d_call: TRBD1; v_call: TRBV4-3; j_call: TRBJ1-6
cdr3_nt: TGTGCCACCTACCAATTACAGGGGGCGGATGAGCAGTTCTTC; cdr3_aa: CATYQLQGADEQFF; clone_size: .; d_call: TRBD1; v_call: TRBV24-1; j_call: TRBJ2-1
cdr3_nt: TGTGCCAGCAGCTTAGTACTTAAAAACTACGGGCAGTACTTC; cdr3_aa: CASSLVLKNYGQYF; clone_size: .; d_call: .; v_call: TRBV11-2; j_call: TRBJ2-7
cdr3_nt: TGCAGTGCTCCTTCGGAAGTTTCCTACGAGCAGTACTTC; cdr3_aa: CSAPSEVSYEQYF; clone_size: few; d_call: .; v_call: TRBV20-1; j_call: TRBJ2-7
cdr3_nt: TGTGCCAGCAGCCAAGTCCCGGGGACTAGCGGCCATGCGAGTTCCTACGAGCAGTACTTC; cdr3_aa: CASSQVPGTSGHASSYEQYF; clone_size: .; d_call: TRBD2; v_call: TRBV13; j_call: TRBJ2-7
cdr3_nt: TGTGCCAGCAGTTACTTCGGATTCGAAGAGTACCAGGGGGAGACCAAGTACTTC; cdr3_aa: CASSYFGFEEYQGETKYF; clone_size: .; d_call: TRBD1; v_call: TRBV6-5; j_call: TRBJ2-5
cdr3_nt: TGTGCCAGCAGTTACGCCGGGACTAGGAACAATGAGCAGTTCTTC; cdr3_aa: CASSYAGTRNNEQFF; clone_size: large; d_call: TRBD2; v_call: TRBV6-5; j_call: TRBJ2-1
cdr3_nt: TGTGCCAGCAGTTACTCGACAGGGGGATTACAAGAGACCCAGTACTTC; cdr3_aa: CASSYSTGGLQETQYF; clone_size: few; d_call: TRBD1; v_call: TRBV6-6; j_call: TRBJ2-5
cdr3_nt: TGTGCCACCGGCGCCGGGGAGCTGTTTTTT; cdr3_aa: CATGAGELFF; clone_size: .; d_call: .; v_call: TRBV6-1; j_call: TRBJ2-2
cdr3_nt: TGTGCCAGCTTCCCCTTAGGCGGGAGCTCCTACGAGCAGTACTTC; cdr3_aa: CASFPLGGSSYEQYF; clone_size: .; d_call: TRBD2; v_call: TRBV6-2/TRBV6-3; j_call: TRBJ2-7
cdr3_nt: TGTGCCAGCAGTTACGTCGAGGGGGCCGGGGAGCTGTTTTTT; cdr3_aa: CASSYVEGAGELFF; clone_size: few; d_call: .; v_call: TRBV6-5; j_call: TRBJ2-2
cdr3_nt: TGCAGTGCTAGAGCCGGGACACAAAACTATGGCTACACCTTC; cdr3_aa: CSARAGTQNYGYTF; clone_size: .; d_call: .; v_call: TRBV20-1; j_call: TRBJ1-2
cdr3_nt: TGTGCCAGCAGCGGACAGGTCTTCGGAAACACCATATATTTT; cdr3_aa: CASSGQVFGNTIYF; clone_size: large; d_call: TRBD1; v_call: TRBV28; j_call: TRBJ1-3